Reported below is one T cell receptor beta chain. Its antigen remains unidentified. No base quality values were provided; no much bigger clone lies one nucleotide off. The CDR3 regions of human TCRbeta chains were subjected to immunosequencing. On the study's bioinformatics: Repertoire TCRs were checked for matches against a reference library of SARS-CoV-2-specific TCRs that had been generated using the MIRA antigen-specificity platform. Breadth was defined as the fraction of unique TCRs that were SARS-CoV-2-associated, and depth was defined as the fraction of total T cells that were SARS-CoV-2-associated. Using the MIRA data, each spike-specific TCR was assigned both to the spike region to which the TCR was reactive and to a CD4 or CD8 class. Log10-transformed breadth and depth values were compared by one-way ANOVA with Sidak's multiple comparisons tests. Sourced from immuneACCESS, this table was stored by TCRdb with only in-frame sequences that have V and J called. A share of the clones is absent; for the studies checked, an unresolved V gene accounts for under half, and the remainder has no known explanation. V and J calls and clone size come straight from that table; D and trimming were deduced from the DNA. The sample data list 150,000 to 200,000 clones, and 85% to 90% of these were observed just once. The ten largest make up under 6.5% of the sample.

The entry originates in a study of T cell responses to AZD1222 COVID-19 vaccine (dated by TCRdb to about 2021). Regarding the complete study: AZD1222 recipients with second doses at about 4 weeks or about 12 weeks were pooled, because spike-specific TCR depth and breadth did not differ between schedules. TCR sequencing was performed for 230 to 250 trial participants, of whom 200 to 220 were given two doses of AZD1222 and some 26 were given two doses of MenACWY control vaccine. Trial participants were enrolled into age subgroups of 18-55, 56-69 and 70-plus years, which contained around 150, 28 and 57 TCR-sequenced participants, respectively. General findings and caveats noted by the study authors: Spike-specific TCR breadth and depth rose significantly after two AZD1222 doses compared with day 0 and with MenACWY recipients. Participants were mostly white British, with more females than males. The authors suggested clonal diversity may have been underestimated. The 56-69-year group was small, and its depth increase did not reach significance, likely because of low power. No day 14 peak-response samples were available, so repertoires were characterized only after the peak T cell response. CD4 TCRs associated with the vaccine covered the entire spike protein, and the dominant responses were in regions 160-218 and 743-854. Conclusions about previously exposed vaccinees are limited because only five or six AZD1222 recipients were SARS-CoV-2 seropositive at baseline. Reportedly, close to half of the unique spike-specific TCRs recognized epitopes lying outside the regions that are mutated in the B.1.351 and B.1.1.7 variants.

According to the study, the label for this sample's time point signals: baseline before first vaccination. Samples from vaccinated people were obtained from the UK trials COV001 and COV002, which included a single-blind randomized controlled phase 2/3 trial of AZD1222 (ChAdOx1 nCoV-19) in healthy adults. For TCRbeta chain sequencing, PBMC samples from trial participants were taken at day 0 and at day 28 after the second dose. The germline V gene (reference sequence) supplies CDR1 MNHNY and CDR2 SVGAGI. From the cysteine through the phenylalanine, the CDR3 covers 12 amino acids. Only the CDR3 part of the read is kept: 36 bases, read in frame from the first base. V lost 2 bases and J lost 7 bases; the stretch between them is 6 bases long.

The TCR sequence derives from an adult in good health. The chain employs TRBV6-6 and TRBJ1-3, with an unclear D gene assignment. This material consisted of peripheral blood, taken on day 0 of AZD1222 vaccination. CDR3 loop: CASSYLGNTIYF. The nucleotides read TGTGCCAGCAGTTACCTGGGGAACACCATATATTTT.